The 14 T cell receptor beta chains in this list originate from one sample, sequenced in a study of T-cell memory formation after mild COVID-19. Using its own MiXCR run on the 5' RACE reads, TCRdb lists one record per CDR3 protein. Here the sample spans roughly 150,000 distinct CDR3 sequences, about 25% being singletons. Sequenced material: PBMCs or a T cell subset sorted from them (not recorded which). The receptors originated from an adult woman who had mild COVID-19 (a few samples of this study predate the infection). Cell type and time point are not known.

This chain joins TRBV7-6 and TRBJ2-3; D unresolved. The CDR3 is 15 amino acids. Germline V lookup: CDR1 SGHVS, CDR2 FNYEAQ. Trimming took off 5 bases at V and 0 bases at J, with 12 bases between the two ends. CDR3 in amino acids: CASSDRATSTDTQYF. CDR3 bases: TGTGCCAGCAGCGACCGGGCCACTAGCACAGATACGCAGTATTTT. The full variable domain, in which reference TRBV7-6 and TRBJ2-3 provide the parts outside the CDR3, is GAGVSQSPRYKVTKRGQDVALRCDPISGHVSLYWYRQALGQGPEFLTYFNYEAQQDKSGLPNDRFSAERPEGSISTLTIQRTEQRDSAMYRCASSDRATSTDTQYFGPGTRLTVL.

This clonotype was seen only a few times. The chain uses TRBV15 and TRBJ1-1; D remains unclear. Trimming removed 3 bases at V and 3 bases at J, with 11 bases between. The CDR3 covers 14 residues. Germline values: CDR1 LNHNV, CDR2 YYDKDF (reference sequence). This CDR3 is CATSRAPGHTEAFF. CDR3 nucleotides: TGTGCCACCAGCAGGGCTCCGGGTCACACTGAAGCTTTCTTT.

This clonotype appeared a single time. The chain couples TRBV30 to TRBJ1-1; D is unclear. This CDR3 has 11 amino acids. Trimming removed 4 bases from V and 4 bases from J, with 7 bases in between. Germline values: CDR1 GTSNPN, CDR2 SVGIG (reference sequence). In nucleotides, the CDR3 is TGTGCCTGGACCCCGTCCACTGAAGCTTTCTTT. It translates to CAWTPSTEAFF.

This clonotype was seen ten or more times. The rearrangement links TRBV9 to TRBJ2-1, with 7 positions matching TRBD2. The CDR3 is made up of 16 amino acids. J gave up 3 bases and V 4 bases, and 10 bases lay outside the gene matches. Germline V gene sequence: CDR1 SGDLS, CDR2 YYNGEE. This CDR3 reads CASSPDWAGVYNEQFF. In nucleotides, the CDR3 is TGTGCCAGCAGCCCGGACTGGGCGGGAGTCTACAATGAGCAGTTCTTC.

Only a few counts were recorded for this clonotype. The chain couples TRBV13 to TRBJ2-2, with 14 bases that match TRBD2. The J segment lost 4 bases and the V segment lost 6 bases, leaving 4 bases of the junction unmatched. CDR1 PRHDT and CDR2 FYEKMQ come from the germline V gene (reference sequence). The CDR3 length is 16 residues. The CDR3 DNA follows: TGTGCCAGCAGTTCGGGACTAGCGGGAGCCACCGGGGAGCTGTTTTTT. Its protein is CASSSGLAGATGELFF.

The rearrangement links TRBV5-6 to TRBJ1-2; D might be TRBD1 (5 bases). Trimming stripped 4 bases from V and 4 bases from J, with 20 bases between. The CDR3 loop spans 16 amino acids. Germline CDR1 and CDR2: SGHDT and YYEEEE. CDR3 DNA sequence: TGTGCCAGCAGCCCCTACCGGGGTCTGGGACCCTATGGCTACACCTTC. Its translation: CASSPYRGLGPYGYTF. The full variable domain, completed using reference TRBV5-6 and TRBJ1-2, is DAGVTQSPTHLIKTRGQQVTLRCSPKSGHDTVSWYQQALGQGPQFIFQYYEEEERQRGNFPDRFSGHQFPNYSSELNVNALLLGDSALYLCASSPYRGLGPYGYTFGSGTRLTVV.

The rearrangement uses TRBV12-5 and TRBJ1-2; 9 bases are shared with TRBD1. This CDR3 region has 21 residues. Germline CDR1 and CDR2: LGHNT and FRNRAP. Unmatched junction bases numbered 21, after V lost 3 bases and J lost 1 base. CDR3 sequence (DNA): TGTGCTAGTGGTTTTGTTGTGGCGGAGGACAGGGGTGGCAGCCATAACTATGGCTACACCTTC. Translated, it gives CASGFVVAEDRGGSHNYGYTF.

The chain recombines TRBV12-3 or TRBV12-4 with TRBJ1-4; 7 positions match TRBD1. The CDR3 is made up of 17 amino acids. V gave up 6 bases and J gave up 5 bases; unmatched junction bases: 15. CDR3 nucleotides: TGTGCCAGCAGCCCTATTATCCCCGGGACAGAGAATGAAAAACTGTTTTTT. Its protein product is CASSPIIPGTENEKLFF.

This clonotype appeared a few times. The chain links TRBV5-1 to TRBJ2-7; 7 bases agree with TRBD2. CDR1 is SGHRS, CDR2 YFSETQ, per germline. CDR3 size: 15 residues. V lost 1 base to trimming and J lost 2 bases; unmatched junction nucleotides: 6. This CDR3 is CASSLIVRGAYEQYF. For the CDR3, the DNA is TGCGCCAGCAGCTTGATCGTCCGGGGGGCCTACGAGCAGTACTTC. Looking up the rest from reference TRBV5-1 and TRBJ2-7 gives the full variable domain: KAGVTQTPRYLIKTRGQQVTLSCSPISGHRSVSWYQQTPGQGLQFLFEYFSETQRNKGNFPGRFSGRQFSNSRSEMNVSTLELGDSALYLCASSLIVRGAYEQYFGPGTRLTVT.

The gene calls are TRBV7-9 and TRBJ1-2; maybe TRBD1 (5 bases). Germline lookup yields CDR1 SEHNR and CDR2 FQNEAQ (reference sequence). Trimming removed 3 bases at V and 4 bases at J, with 15 bases between. The CDR3 contains 15 residues. As DNA, the CDR3 is TGTGCCAGCAGCTTGGGGGACGGGAACTTCTATGGCTACACCTTC. This encodes CASSLGDGNFYGYTF.

Notes on this clonotype: At one end the junction does not follow the germline gene, possibly because of a read error. The chain couples TRBV14 to TRBJ2-1; D is ambiguous. There are 13 residues in the CDR3. Per germline, CDR1 SGHDN and CDR2 FVKESK. The CDR3 DNA reads TGTGACAGCAGCCAAGCGATTCACAATGAGCAGTTCTTC. It is translated as CDSSQAIHNEQFF.

This clonotype has more than one count but fewer than ten. The chain employs TRBV5-1 and TRBJ2-5, with unresolved D. With 0 bases removed from V and 9 bases from J, the gap between germline ends came to 12 bases. The CDR3 runs 13 residues. CDR1 is SGHRS and CDR2 is YFSETQ in the germline V gene. The CDR3 sequence: CASSLVDPVAQYF. The CDR3, as DNA: TGCGCCAGCAGCTTGGTGGACCCGGTGGCCCAGTACTTC.

The V call is TRBV9, the J call TRBJ2-3, with 13 nucleotides matching TRBD2. The CDR3 length is 15 residues. V lost 3 bases and J lost 5; bases outside the gene matches: 3. CDR1 SGDLS and CDR2 YYNGEE come from the germline V gene. CDR3: CASSGLAGGKDTQYF. Written as DNA, the CDR3 is TGTGCCAGCAGCGGACTAGCGGGGGGCAAAGATACGCAGTATTTT. The full variable domain, rest sourced from reference TRBV9 and TRBJ2-3, is DSGVTQTPKHLITATGQRVTLRCSPRSGDLSVYWYQQSLDQGLQFLIQYYNGEERAKGNILERFSAQQFPDLHSELNLSSLELGDSALYFCASSGLAGGKDTQYFGPGTRLTVL.

This chain links TRBV24-1 with TRBJ1-1, with 7 bases identical to TRBD1. CDR1 is KGHDR and CDR2 is SFDVKD in the germline V gene. This CDR3 is built from 13 residues. V shed 2 bases and J 6 bases; nucleotides not matched to a gene: 2. Here the CDR3 reads CATSDWDSAEAFF. The CDR3 nucleotides are TGTGCCACCAGTGATTGGGACAGTGCTGAAGCTTTCTTT.